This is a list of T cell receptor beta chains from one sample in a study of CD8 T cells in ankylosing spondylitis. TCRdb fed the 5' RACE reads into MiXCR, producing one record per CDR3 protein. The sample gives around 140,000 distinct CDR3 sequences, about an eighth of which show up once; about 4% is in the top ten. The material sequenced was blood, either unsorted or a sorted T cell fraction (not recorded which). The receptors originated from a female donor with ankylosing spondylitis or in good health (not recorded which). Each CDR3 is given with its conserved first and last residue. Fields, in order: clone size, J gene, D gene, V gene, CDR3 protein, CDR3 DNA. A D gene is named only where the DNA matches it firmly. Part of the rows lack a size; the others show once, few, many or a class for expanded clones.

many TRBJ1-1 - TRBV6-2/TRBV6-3 CASSFLTGRYTEAFF TGTGCCAGCAGTTTCCTAACAGGGAGGTACACTGAAGCTTTCTTT
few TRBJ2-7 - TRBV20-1 CSARAGPYSEQYF TGCAGTGCTCGTGCCGGGCCCTACTCCGAGCAGTACTTC
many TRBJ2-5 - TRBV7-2 CASSLTGLGQETQYF TGTGCCAGCAGCTTAACAGGGTTGGGACAAGAGACCCAGTACTTC
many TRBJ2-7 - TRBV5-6 CASSLALRTYEQYF TGTGCCAGCAGCTTGGCCTTACGGACCTACGAGCAGTACTTC
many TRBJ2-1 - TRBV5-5 CASRRDPPFEQFF TGTGCCAGCAGAAGAGACCCACCCTTCGAGCAGTTCTTC
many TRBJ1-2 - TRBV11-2 CASSQDGLYGYTF TGTGCCAGCAGTCAAGACGGGCTCTATGGCTACACCTTC
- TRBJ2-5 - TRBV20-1 CSARSQASSRTQYF TGCAGTGCTAGGTCGCAGGCCTCCTCAAGGACCCAGTACTTC
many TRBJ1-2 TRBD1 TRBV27 CASSPLPSMDRIYTF TGTGCCAGCAGTCCCCTCCCCTCCATGGACAGGATCTACACCTTC
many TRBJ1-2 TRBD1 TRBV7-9 CASSITGGRDYGYTF TGTGCCAGCAGTATCACAGGGGGCCGGGACTATGGCTACACCTTC
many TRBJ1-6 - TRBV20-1 CSARDQKGLSPLHF TGCAGTGCTAGAGATCAGAAGGGGCTTTCACCCCTCCACTTT